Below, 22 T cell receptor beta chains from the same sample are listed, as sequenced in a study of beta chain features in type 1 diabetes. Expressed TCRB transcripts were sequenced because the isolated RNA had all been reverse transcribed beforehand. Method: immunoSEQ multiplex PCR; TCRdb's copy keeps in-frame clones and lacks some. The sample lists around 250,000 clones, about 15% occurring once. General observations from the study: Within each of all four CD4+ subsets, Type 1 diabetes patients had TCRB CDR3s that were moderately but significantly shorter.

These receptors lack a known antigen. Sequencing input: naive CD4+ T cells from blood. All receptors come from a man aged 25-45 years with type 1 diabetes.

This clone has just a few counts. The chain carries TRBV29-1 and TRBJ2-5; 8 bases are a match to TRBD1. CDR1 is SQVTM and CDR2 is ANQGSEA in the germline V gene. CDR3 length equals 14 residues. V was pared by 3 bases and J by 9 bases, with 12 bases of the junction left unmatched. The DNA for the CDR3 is TGCAGCGTTGATCTGGCAGGGGGCGGGATGGCCCAGTACTTC. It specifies CSVDLAGGGMAQYF.

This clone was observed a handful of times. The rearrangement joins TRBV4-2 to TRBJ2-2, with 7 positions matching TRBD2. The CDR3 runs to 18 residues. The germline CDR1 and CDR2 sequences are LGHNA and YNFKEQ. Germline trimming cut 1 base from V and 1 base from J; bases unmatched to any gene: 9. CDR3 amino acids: CASSQAHASGGNTGELFF. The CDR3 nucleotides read TGTGCCAGCAGCCAAGCCCACGCTAGCGGAGGGAACACCGGGGAGCTGTTTTTT.

CDR3 DNA: TGTGCCAGCTCTCCGGGACTAGCGGGCGCCCACGAGCAGTACTTC. This gives the protein CASSPGLAGAHEQYF. The rearrangement joins TRBV18 to TRBJ2-7; TRBD2 agrees at 12 bases. V lost 6 bases and J lost 5; bases outside the gene matches: 8. The germline CDR1 and CDR2 sequences are KGHSH and LQKENI. The CDR3 runs 15 residues.

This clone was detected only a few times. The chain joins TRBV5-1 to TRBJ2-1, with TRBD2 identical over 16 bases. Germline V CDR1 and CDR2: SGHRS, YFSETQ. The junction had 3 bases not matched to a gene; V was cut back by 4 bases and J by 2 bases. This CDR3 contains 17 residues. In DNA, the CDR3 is TGCGCCAGCAGCCCCGGGACTAGCGGGGGGGCCTACAATGAGCAGTTCTTC. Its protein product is CASSPGTSGGAYNEQFF.

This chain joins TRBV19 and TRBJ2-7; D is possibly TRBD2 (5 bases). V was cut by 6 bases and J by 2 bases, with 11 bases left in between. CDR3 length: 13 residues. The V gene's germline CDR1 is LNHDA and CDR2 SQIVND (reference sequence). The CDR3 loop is CASSQIGTYEQYF. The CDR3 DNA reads TGTGCCAGTAGCCAAATCGGGACCTACGAGCAGTACTTC.

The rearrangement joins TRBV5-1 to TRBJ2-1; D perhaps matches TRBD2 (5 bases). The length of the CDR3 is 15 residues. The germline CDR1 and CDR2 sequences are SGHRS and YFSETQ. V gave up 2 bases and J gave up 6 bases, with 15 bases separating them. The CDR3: CASSFDYMWGNEQFF. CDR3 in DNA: TGCGCCAGCAGCTTCGACTATATGTGGGGCAATGAGCAGTTCTTC. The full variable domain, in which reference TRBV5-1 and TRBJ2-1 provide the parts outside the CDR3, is KAGVTQTPRYLIKTRGQQVTLSCSPISGHRSVSWYQQTPGQGLQFLFEYFSETQRNKGNFPGRFSGRQFSNSRSEMNVSTLELGDSALYLCASSFDYMWGNEQFFGPGTRLTVL.

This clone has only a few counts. This chain's CDR3 is CSVEFQGANGYTF. CDR3 nucleotides: TGCAGCGTTGAGTTCCAGGGGGCAAACGGCTACACCTTC. This rearrangement joins TRBV29-1 to TRBJ1-2; 8 bases line up with TRBD1. The germline V gene has CDR1 SQVTM and CDR2 ANQGSEA. This CDR3 spans 13 amino acids. V dropped 3 bases and J dropped 8; count of bases not matched to a gene: 8.

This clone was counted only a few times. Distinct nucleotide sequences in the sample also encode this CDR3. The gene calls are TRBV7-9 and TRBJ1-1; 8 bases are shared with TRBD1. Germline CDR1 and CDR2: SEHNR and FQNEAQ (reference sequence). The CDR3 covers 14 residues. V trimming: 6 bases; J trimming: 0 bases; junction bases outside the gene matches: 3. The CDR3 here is CASSRGQVNTEAFF. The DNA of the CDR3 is TGTGCCAGCAGTCGGGGACAGGTGAACACTGAAGCTTTCTTT. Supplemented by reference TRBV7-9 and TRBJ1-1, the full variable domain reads DTGVSQNPRHKITKRGQNVTFRCDPISEHNRLYWYRQTLGQGPEFLTYFQNEAQLEKSRLLSDRFSAERPKGSFSTLEIQRTEQGDSAMYLCASSRGQVNTEAFFGQGTRLTVV.

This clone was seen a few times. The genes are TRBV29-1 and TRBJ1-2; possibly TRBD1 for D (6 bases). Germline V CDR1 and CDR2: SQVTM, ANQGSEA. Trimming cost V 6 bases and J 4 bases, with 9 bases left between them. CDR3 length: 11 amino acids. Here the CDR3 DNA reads TGCAGCGTATCGACAGGCTATGGCTACACCTTC. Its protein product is CSVSTGYGYTF. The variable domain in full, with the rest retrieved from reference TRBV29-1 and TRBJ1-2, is SAVISQKPSRDICQRGTSLTIQCQVDSQVTMMFWYRQQPGQSLTLIATANQGSEATYESGFVIDKFPISRPNLTFSTLTVSNMSPEDSSIYLCSVSTGYGYTFGSGTRLTVV.

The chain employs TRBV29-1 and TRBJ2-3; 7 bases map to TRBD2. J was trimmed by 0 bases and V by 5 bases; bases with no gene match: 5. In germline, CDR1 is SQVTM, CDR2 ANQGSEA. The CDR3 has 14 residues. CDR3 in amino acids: CSVRAGTSTDTQYF. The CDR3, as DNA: TGCAGCGTTAGAGCGGGGACTAGCACAGATACGCAGTATTTT.

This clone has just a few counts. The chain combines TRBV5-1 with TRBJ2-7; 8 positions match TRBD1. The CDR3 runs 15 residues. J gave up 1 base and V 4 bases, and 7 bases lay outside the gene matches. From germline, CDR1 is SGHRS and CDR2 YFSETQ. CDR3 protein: CASSATRTGSYEQYF. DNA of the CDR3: TGCGCCAGCAGCGCGACACGGACAGGGTCCTACGAGCAGTACTTC.

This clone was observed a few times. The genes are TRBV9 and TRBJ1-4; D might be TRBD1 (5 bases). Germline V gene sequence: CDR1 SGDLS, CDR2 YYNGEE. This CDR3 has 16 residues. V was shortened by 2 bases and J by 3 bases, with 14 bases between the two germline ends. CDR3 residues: CASSVSIGDSNEKLFF. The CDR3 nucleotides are TGTGCCAGCAGCGTCTCGATAGGGGACTCTAATGAAAAACTGTTTTTT. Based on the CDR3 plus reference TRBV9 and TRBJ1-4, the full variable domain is DSGVTQTPKHLITATGQRVTLRCSPRSGDLSVYWYQQSLDQGLQFLIQYYNGEERAKGNILERFSAQQFPDLHSELNLSSLELGDSALYFCASSVSIGDSNEKLFFGSGTQLSVL.

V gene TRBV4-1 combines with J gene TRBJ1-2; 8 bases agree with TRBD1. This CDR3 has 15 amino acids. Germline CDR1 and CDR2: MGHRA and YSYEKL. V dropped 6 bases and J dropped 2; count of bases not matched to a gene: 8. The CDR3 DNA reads TGCGCCAGCAGACCTGGGACAGGAGAAAACTATGGCTACACCTTC. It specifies CASRPGTGENYGYTF.

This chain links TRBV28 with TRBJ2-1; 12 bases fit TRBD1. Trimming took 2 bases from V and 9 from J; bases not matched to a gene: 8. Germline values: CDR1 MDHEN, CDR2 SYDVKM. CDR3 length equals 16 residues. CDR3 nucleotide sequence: TGTGCCAGCAGTTTAGCGGGACAGGGGGCGCGAAGTGAGCAGTTCTTC. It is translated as CASSLAGQGARSEQFF.

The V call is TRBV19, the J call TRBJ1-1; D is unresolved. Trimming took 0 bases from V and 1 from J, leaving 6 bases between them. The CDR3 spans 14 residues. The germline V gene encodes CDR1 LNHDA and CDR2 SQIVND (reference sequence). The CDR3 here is CASSIDYGNTEAFF. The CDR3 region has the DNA TGTGCCAGTAGTATAGACTACGGGAACACTGAAGCTTTCTTT.

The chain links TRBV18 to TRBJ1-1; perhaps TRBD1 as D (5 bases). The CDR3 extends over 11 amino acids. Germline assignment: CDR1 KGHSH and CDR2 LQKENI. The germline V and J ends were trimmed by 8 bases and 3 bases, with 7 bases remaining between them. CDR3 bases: TGTGCCAGCCAAGGGGACACTGAAGCTTTCTTT. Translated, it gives CASQGDTEAFF.

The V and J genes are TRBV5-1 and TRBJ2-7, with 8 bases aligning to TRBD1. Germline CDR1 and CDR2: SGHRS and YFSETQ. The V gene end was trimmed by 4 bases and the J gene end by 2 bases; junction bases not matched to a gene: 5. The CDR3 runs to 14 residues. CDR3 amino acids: CASSRRTGTYEQYF. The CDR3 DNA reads TGCGCCAGCAGCCGCCGGACAGGGACCTACGAGCAGTACTTC.

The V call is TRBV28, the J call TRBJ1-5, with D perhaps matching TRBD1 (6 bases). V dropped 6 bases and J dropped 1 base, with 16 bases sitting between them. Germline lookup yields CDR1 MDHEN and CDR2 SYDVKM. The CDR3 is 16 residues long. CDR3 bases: TGTGCCAGCAGGCGGACGGGGGGCAGGAGCAATCAGCCCCAGCATTTT. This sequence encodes CASRRTGGRSNQPQHF. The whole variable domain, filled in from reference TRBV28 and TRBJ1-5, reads DVKVTQSSRYLVKRTGEKVFLECVQDMDHENMFWYRQDPGLGLRLIYFSYDVKMKEKGDIPEGYSVSREKKERFSLILESASTNQTSMYLCASRRTGGRSNQPQHFGDGTRLSIL.

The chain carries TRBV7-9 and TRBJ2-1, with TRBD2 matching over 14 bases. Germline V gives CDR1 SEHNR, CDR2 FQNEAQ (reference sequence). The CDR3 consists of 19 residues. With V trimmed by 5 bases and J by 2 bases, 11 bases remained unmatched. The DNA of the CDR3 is TGTGCCAGCAGCCCCCGGACTAGCGGGAGGATCTCAGCCTACAATGAGCAGTTCTTC. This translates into CASSPRTSGRISAYNEQFF.

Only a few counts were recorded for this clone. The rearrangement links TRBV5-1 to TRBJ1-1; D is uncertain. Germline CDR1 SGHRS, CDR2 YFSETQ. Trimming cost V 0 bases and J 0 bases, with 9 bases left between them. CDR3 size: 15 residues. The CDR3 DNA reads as TGCGCCAGCAGCTTGGGTACAACCCTGAACACTGAAGCTTTCTTT. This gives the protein CASSLGTTLNTEAFF. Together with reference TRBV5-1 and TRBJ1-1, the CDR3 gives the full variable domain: KAGVTQTPRYLIKTRGQQVTLSCSPISGHRSVSWYQQTPGQGLQFLFEYFSETQRNKGNFPGRFSGRQFSNSRSEMNVSTLELGDSALYLCASSLGTTLNTEAFFGQGTRLTVV.

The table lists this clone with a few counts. CDR3 residues: CATWEGQLSTDTQYF. The CDR3 DNA follows: TGTGCCACCTGGGAAGGACAGCTTAGCACAGATACGCAGTATTTT. This chain links TRBV10-3 with TRBJ2-3; tentatively, D is TRBD1 (6 bases). CDR1 ENHRY and CDR2 SYGVKD come from the germline V gene. The CDR3 is 15 residues long. The V gene lost 10 bases and the J gene lost 0 bases, with 17 bases spanning the gap.

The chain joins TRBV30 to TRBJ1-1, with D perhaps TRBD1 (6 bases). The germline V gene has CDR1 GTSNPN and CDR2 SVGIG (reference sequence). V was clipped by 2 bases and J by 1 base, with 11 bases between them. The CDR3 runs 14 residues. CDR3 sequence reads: CAWSSDRSNTEAFF. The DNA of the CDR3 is TGTGCCTGGAGTAGCGACAGGTCGAACACTGAAGCTTTCTTT.